The next 19 T cell receptor beta chains were all read from a single sample in a study of T cell repertoires in cytomegalovirus infection. Via MiXCR, TCRdb re-called the reads, giving one row per CDR3 protein. The table shows around 900,000 distinct CDR3 sequences, with around 32% occurring only once. Their antigens remain unidentified. This specimen was cultured CD8+ T cells from PBMCs, taken from culture after CMV antigen stimulation. The receptors originated from a human donor in good health (CMV status not recorded). Some clones in this sample may be carry-over from other donors' samples.

This rearrangement joins TRBV11-3 to TRBJ2-3, with TRBD1 matching over 9 bases. CDR1 is SGHNT and CDR2 is YENEEA in the germline V gene. V dropped 5 bases and J dropped 3; count of bases not matched to a gene: 9. CDR3 size: 16 residues. The CDR3 bases are TGTGCCAGCAGCACCCGGACAGGGGTGAATACAGATACGCAGTATTTT. This encodes CASSTRTGVNTDTQYF.

The rearrangement joins TRBV13 to TRBJ2-1; 10 nucleotides match TRBD2. From germline, CDR1 is PRHDT and CDR2 FYEKMQ (reference sequence). V lost 2 bases, J lost 6 bases, and 7 bases stayed unmatched. The CDR3 loop spans 16 amino acids. DNA for the CDR3: TGTGCCAGCAGCTTAATTTCGGGACTAGCGATCAATGAGCAGTTCTTC. Amino acids: CASSLISGLAINEQFF.

This clonotype was seen more than once but under ten times. The chain has TRBV2 and TRBJ2-7, with D unresolved. CDR1 and CDR2 (germline): SNHLY, FYNNEI. The V and J ends lost 10 bases and 0 bases respectively, with 16 bases between them. The CDR3 has 14 residues. As DNA, the CDR3 is TGTGCCATTGCAGGCGGAACCAGCTCCTACGAGCAGTACTTC. Translated: CAIAGGTSSYEQYF.

To note about this clonotype: Given a much more abundant clone one base away, this may be a read error. This chain connects TRBV7-9 to TRBJ1-2, with 8 bases aligning to TRBD1. CDR1 and CDR2 (germline): SEHNR, FQNEAQ (reference sequence). J was trimmed by 1 base and V by 7 bases; bases with no gene match: 11. CDR3 length equals 16 residues. The DNA of the CDR3 is TGTGCCAGCAACTTTGACCGGGACAGGTATAACTATGGCTACACCTTC. It yields the protein CASNFDRDRYNYGYTF.

This chain links TRBV15 with TRBJ2-1, with 11 bases fitting TRBD2. V dropped 4 bases and J dropped 7; count of bases not matched to a gene: 3. This CDR3 has 14 residues. Germline V gene data show CDR1 as LNHNV and CDR2 as YYDKDF (reference sequence). As DNA, the CDR3 is TGTGCCACCAGCAATAGCGGGGGGGGTAATGAGCAGTTCTTC. This codes for CATSNSGGGNEQFF.

This clonotype was counted between two and nine times. The chain is built from TRBV7-9 and TRBJ2-7; 10 bases align to TRBD1. After removal of 3 bases from V and 3 bases from J, the junction contained 5 bases not matched to a gene. CDR1 is SEHNR and CDR2 is FQNEAQ in the germline V gene (reference sequence). The CDR3 is 15 residues long. CDR3 sequence reads: CASSLGQGILYEQYV. CDR3 sequence (DNA): TGTGCCAGCAGCTTGGGACAGGGGATTCTCTACGAGCAGTACGTC.

This clonotype was detected only a few times. The chain links TRBV20-1 to TRBJ2-1; D uncertain. V was clipped by 2 bases and J by 4 bases, with 9 bases between them. This CDR3 is 13 amino acids long. The germline V gene encodes CDR1 DFQATT and CDR2 SNEGSKA (reference sequence). CDR3 bases: TGCAGTGCTAGAATCCACGGGTACAATGAGCAGTTCTTC. It specifies CSARIHGYNEQFF.

This clonotype was counted a few times. The chain couples TRBV6-8 to TRBJ2-4; D perhaps matches TRBD1 (5 bases). The CDR3 sequence is 16 residues long. The V and J ends lost 6 bases and 0 bases respectively, with 15 bases between them. Looked up from germline, CDR1 is MNHGY and CDR2 is SAAAGT. The CDR3 reads CASSPSAGLAKNIQYF. In DNA, the CDR3 is TGTGCCAGCAGCCCATCCGCAGGGTTAGCCAAAAACATTCAGTACTTC.

Note on this clonotype: At one end the junction does not follow the germline gene, possibly because of a read error. This chain uses TRBV27 with TRBJ1-6; D is unresolved. Germline CDR1 and CDR2: MNHEY and SMNVEV (reference sequence). The CDR3 loop spans 16 amino acids. CDR3 loop: CASSSGFASYNSSLHF. CDR3 nucleotides: TGTGCCAGCAGTTCAGGTTTTGCCTCCTATAATTCATCCCTCCACTTT.

This clonotype was detected a few times. The gene calls are TRBV11-2 and TRBJ1-2; D might be TRBD1 (6 bases). Looked up from germline, CDR1 is SGHAT and CDR2 is FQNNGV. This CDR3 is 15 amino acids long. V lost 5 bases, J lost 11 bases, and 24 bases lay in between. DNA of the CDR3: TGTGCCAGCAGCCTCCAGGGGACACCCCTCGTGGAGTACACCTTC. The encoded protein is CASSLQGTPLVEYTF.

This clonotype has a handful of counts. The chain is built from TRBV23-1 and TRBJ2-7; 10 nucleotides align to TRBD2. TRBV23-1 is labeled an ORF, and its function is uncertain. The CDR3 is 16 residues long. Trimming took 3 bases from V and 4 from J; bases not matched to a gene: 9. In nucleotides, the CDR3 is TGCGCCAGCAGTCACGATTCTAGCGGGGGAGCATACGAGCAGTACGTC. This translates into CASSHDSSGGAYEQYV.

This clonotype was counted many times. The chain carries TRBV7-6 and TRBJ1-3; unclear D gene. This CDR3 spans 13 amino acids. CDR1 is SGHVS and CDR2 is FNYEAQ in the germline V gene. The ends were cut back, 5 bases at V and 0 bases at J, with 5 bases in the middle. The CDR3 DNA sequence: TGTGCCAGCAGCCGAAACTCTGGAAACACCATATATTTT. Its protein product is CASSRNSGNTIYF. The variable domain in full, with the rest retrieved from reference TRBV7-6 and TRBJ1-3, is GAGVSQSPRYKVTKRGQDVALRCDPISGHVSLYWYRQALGQGPEFLTYFNYEAQQDKSGLPNDRFSAERPEGSISTLTIQRTEQRDSAMYRCASSRNSGNTIYFGEGSWLTVV.

The V gene is TRBV6-2 or TRBV6-3, the J gene TRBJ2-3; TRBD2 agrees at 9 bases. In germline, CDR1 is MNHEY, CDR2 SVGEGT. The junction had 11 bases not matched to a gene; V was cut back by 7 bases and J by 3 bases. The CDR3 is made up of 16 amino acids. The CDR3 region has the DNA TGTGCCAGCACTCTCTTCGGCGGGGGGGCAACAGATACGCAGTATTTT. Translated: CASTLFGGGATDTQYF.

This clonotype appeared many times. The chain employs TRBV7-2 and TRBJ2-2; TRBD1 matches 8 bases. Germline assignment: CDR1 SGHTA and CDR2 FQGNSA. Trimming at V came to 3 bases and at J to 1 base, leaving 1 base not matched to a gene. The CDR3 length is 15 residues. The CDR3 sequence is CASSFDRGNTGELFF. CDR3 nucleotide sequence: TGTGCCAGCAGCTTTGACAGGGGGAACACCGGGGAGCTGTTTTTT.

The table lists this clonotype with a few counts. This chain links TRBV6-2 or TRBV6-3 with TRBJ1-4; D remains unclear. There are 15 residues in the CDR3. CDR1 and CDR2 from the germline V gene are MNHEY and SVGEGT. Trimming cost V 2 bases and J 3 bases, with 10 bases left between them. The CDR3 nucleotides are TGTGCCAGCAGTTACAACCCGTGGGCTAATGAAAAACTGTTTTTT. It is translated as CASSYNPWANEKLFF.

In this sample, this clonotype turned up many times. The chain combines TRBV7-8 with TRBJ2-1; D possibly corresponds to TRBD2 (6 bases). CDR1 SGHVS and CDR2 FQNEAQ come from the germline V gene. The CDR3 spans 16 residues. V lost 7 bases and J 0 bases, leaving 16 bases between the germline ends. Written as DNA, the CDR3 is TGTGCCAGCACTCTTATCGGGGGTAGCTCCTACAATGAGCAGTTCTTC. Translating gives CASTLIGGSSYNEQFF.

V is TRBV20-1 and J is TRBJ1-4, with 7 positions matching TRBD1. This CDR3 has 15 amino acids. V trimming: 4 bases; J trimming: 8 bases; junction bases outside the gene matches: 13. Looked up from germline, CDR1 is DFQATT and CDR2 is SNEGSKA (reference sequence). The CDR3 DNA follows: TGCAGTGCTACCCAACCGGGACAGCCTTTGGAAAAACTGTTTTTT. This gives the protein CSATQPGQPLEKLFF.

This clonotype was observed many times. The chain couples TRBV7-8 to TRBJ1-2; D may be TRBD1 (5 bases). Germline loops: CDR1 SGHVS, CDR2 FQNEAQ. The CDR3 consists of 12 residues. V lost 5 bases to trimming and J lost 3 bases, with 7 bases between them. CDR3 coding DNA: TGTGCCAGCAGCGCGACAGACTATGGCTACACCTTC. Its protein product is CASSATDYGYTF.

This sequence joins TRBV6-2 or TRBV6-3 and TRBJ2-1; D gene ambiguous. The germline V and J ends were trimmed by 3 bases and 8 bases, with 11 bases remaining between them. The length of the CDR3 is 13 residues. Per the germline V gene, CDR1 is MNHEY and CDR2 is SVGEGT. The CDR3 loop is CASSYYRQDEQFF. CDR3 in DNA: TGTGCCAGCAGTTATTACAGACAAGATGAGCAGTTCTTC.